This T cell receptor beta chain derives from a study of beta chain features in type 1 diabetes. Study-wide context: In age, gender and cell yields, patients were similar to healthy donors.

The single heparinised draw taken from each donor contained about 100 mL of blood on average. Isolation of CD4+ naive, central memory, regulatory and stem cell-like memory cells was achieved by sorting via CD45RO/CCR7/CD25/CD127/CD95/CD27. J lost 10 bases, V lost 4 bases, and 6 bases had no gene match. The CDR3 runs 14 residues. From germline, CDR1 is SNHLY and CDR2 FYNNEI. Sequencing targeted expressed TCRB transcripts, as all isolated RNA had been reverse transcribed. Mean read depth for naive, central memory and regulatory T cell samples was a few million reads. Clones were read by immunoSEQ multiplex PCR, and TCRdb kept only the in-frame ones, dropping some. Here the sample spans around 320,000 clones, 14% being singletons.

The sample was central memory CD4+ T cells from blood. The genes are TRBV2 and TRBJ1-6, with 8 positions matching TRBD1. This sequence was found in a young man in good health. The CDR3 sequence: CASSVTGVGSPLHF. CDR3 nucleotides: TGTGCCAGCAGTGTGACAGGGGTTGGGTCACCCCTCCACTTT.